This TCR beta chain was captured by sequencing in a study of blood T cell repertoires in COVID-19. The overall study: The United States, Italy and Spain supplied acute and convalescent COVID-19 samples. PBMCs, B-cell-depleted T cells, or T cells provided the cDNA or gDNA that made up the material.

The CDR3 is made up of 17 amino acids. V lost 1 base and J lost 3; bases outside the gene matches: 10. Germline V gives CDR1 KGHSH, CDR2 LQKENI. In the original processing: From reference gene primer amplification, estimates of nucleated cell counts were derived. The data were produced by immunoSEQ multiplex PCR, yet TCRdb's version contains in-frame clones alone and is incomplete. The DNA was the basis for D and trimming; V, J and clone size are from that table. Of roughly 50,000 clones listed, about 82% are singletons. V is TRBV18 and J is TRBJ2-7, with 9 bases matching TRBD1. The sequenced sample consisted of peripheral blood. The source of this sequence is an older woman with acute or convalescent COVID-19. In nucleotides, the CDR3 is TGTGCCAGCTCACCACTTCCGGGACAGGGAGATGACTACGAGCAGTACTTC. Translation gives CASSPLPGQGDDYEQYF. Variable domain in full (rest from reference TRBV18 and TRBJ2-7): NAGVMQNPRHLVRRRGQEARLRCSPMKGHSHVYWYRQLPEEGLKFMVYLQKENIIDESGMPKERFSAEFPKEGPSILRIQQVVRGDSAAYFCASSPLPGQGDDYEQYFGPGTRLTVT.